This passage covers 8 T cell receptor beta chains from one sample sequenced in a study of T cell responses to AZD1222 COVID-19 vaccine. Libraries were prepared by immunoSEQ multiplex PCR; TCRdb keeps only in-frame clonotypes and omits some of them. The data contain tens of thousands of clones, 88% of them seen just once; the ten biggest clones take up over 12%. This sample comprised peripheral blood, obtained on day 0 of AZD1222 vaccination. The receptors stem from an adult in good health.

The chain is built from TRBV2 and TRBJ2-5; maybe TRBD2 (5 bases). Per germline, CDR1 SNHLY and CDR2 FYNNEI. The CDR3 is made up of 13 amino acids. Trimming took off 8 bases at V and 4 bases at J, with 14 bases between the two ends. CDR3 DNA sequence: TGTGCCAGCGGGCTTCAGCGGCCAGAGACCCAGTACTTC. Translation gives CASGLQRPETQYF.

The CDR3 DNA reads TGTGCCAGTAGGAATCGGGGACCTAGCACAGATACGCAGTATTTT. This codes for CASRNRGPSTDTQYF. The chain recombines TRBV19 with TRBJ2-3, with D possibly being TRBD1 or TRBD2 (5 bases each). The CDR3 has 15 residues. Trimming removed 6 bases at V and 0 bases at J, with 13 bases between. Germline V lookup: CDR1 LNHDA, CDR2 SQIVND (reference sequence).

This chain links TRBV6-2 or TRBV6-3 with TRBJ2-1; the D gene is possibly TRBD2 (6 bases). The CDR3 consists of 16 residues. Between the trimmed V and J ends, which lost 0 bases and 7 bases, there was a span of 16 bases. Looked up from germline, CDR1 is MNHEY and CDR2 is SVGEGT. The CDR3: CASSYSGTGRGNEQFF. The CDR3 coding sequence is TGTGCCAGCAGTTACTCGGGAACAGGTCGGGGGAATGAGCAGTTCTTC.

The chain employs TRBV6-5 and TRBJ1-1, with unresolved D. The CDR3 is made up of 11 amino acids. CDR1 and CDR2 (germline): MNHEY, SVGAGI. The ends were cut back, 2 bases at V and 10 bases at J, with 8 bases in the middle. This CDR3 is CASSYGGAAFF. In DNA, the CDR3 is TGTGCCAGCAGTTACGGTGGAGCAGCTTTCTTT.

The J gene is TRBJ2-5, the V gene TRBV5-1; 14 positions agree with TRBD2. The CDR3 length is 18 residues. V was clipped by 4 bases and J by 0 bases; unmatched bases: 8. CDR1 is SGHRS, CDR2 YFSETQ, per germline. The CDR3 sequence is CASSTGTSGRSNQETQYF. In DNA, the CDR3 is TGCGCCAGCAGCACCGGGACTAGCGGGAGAAGTAACCAAGAGACCCAGTACTTC. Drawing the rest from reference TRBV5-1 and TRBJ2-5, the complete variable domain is KAGVTQTPRYLIKTRGQQVTLSCSPISGHRSVSWYQQTPGQGLQFLFEYFSETQRNKGNFPGRFSGRQFSNSRSEMNVSTLELGDSALYLCASSTGTSGRSNQETQYFGPGTRLLVL.

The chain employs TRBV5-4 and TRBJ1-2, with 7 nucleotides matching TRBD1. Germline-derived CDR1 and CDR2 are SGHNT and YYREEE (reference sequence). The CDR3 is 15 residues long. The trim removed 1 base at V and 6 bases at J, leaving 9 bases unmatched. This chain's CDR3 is CASSLLDRYTNGYTF. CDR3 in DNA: TGTGCCAGCAGCTTGTTGGACAGGTATACTAATGGCTACACCTTC.

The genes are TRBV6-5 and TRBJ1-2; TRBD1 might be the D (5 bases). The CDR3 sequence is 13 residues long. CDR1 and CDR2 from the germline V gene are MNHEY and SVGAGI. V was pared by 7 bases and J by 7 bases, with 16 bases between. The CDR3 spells CASIRDPVGGYTF. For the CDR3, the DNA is TGTGCCAGCATAAGGGACCCAGTTGGTGGCTACACCTTC.

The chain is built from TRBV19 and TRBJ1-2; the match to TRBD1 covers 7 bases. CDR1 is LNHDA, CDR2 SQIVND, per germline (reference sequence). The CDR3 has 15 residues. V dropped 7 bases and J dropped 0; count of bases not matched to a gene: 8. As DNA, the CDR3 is TGTGCCAGTAATGCGGGACAGAAAGCTAACTATGGCTACACCTTC. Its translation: CASNAGQKANYGYTF.